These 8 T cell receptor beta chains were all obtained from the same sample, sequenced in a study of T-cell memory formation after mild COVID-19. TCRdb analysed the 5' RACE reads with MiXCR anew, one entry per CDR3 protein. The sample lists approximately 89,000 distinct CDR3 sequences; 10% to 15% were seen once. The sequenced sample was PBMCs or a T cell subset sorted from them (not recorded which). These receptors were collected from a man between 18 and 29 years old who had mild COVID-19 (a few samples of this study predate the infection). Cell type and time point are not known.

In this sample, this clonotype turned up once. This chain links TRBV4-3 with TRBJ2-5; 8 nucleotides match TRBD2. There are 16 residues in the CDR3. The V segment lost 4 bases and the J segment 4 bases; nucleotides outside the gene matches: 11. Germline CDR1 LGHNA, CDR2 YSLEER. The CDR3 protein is CASSRQRGNPGETQYF. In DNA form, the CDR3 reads TGCGCCAGCAGCCGCCAGCGGGGGAATCCAGGAGAGACCCAGTACTTC.

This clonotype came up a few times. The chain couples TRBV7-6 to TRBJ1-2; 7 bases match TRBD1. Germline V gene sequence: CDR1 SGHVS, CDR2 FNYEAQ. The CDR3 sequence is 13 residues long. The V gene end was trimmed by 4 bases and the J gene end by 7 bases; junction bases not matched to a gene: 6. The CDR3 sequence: CASSSDRVSGYTF. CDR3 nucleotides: TGTGCCAGCAGCTCCGACAGGGTTTCTGGCTACACCTTC.

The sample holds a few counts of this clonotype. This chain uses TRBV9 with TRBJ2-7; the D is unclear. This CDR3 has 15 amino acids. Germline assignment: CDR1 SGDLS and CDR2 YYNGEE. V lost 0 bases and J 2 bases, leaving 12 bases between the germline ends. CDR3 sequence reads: CASSVDGAGTYEQYF. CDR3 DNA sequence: TGTGCCAGCAGCGTAGACGGCGCAGGCACCTACGAGCAGTACTTC.

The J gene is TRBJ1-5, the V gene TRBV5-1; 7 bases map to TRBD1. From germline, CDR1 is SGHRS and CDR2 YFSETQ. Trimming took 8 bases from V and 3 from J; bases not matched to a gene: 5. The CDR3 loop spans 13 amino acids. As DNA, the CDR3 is TGCGCCAGTAGAACAGGGGTCAATCAGCCCCAGCATTTT. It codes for CASRTGVNQPQHF.

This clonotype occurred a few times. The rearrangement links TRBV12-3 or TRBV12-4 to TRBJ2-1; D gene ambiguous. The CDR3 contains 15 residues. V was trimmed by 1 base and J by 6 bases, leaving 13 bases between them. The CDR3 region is CASSLGRIGGNEQFF. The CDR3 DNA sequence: TGTGCCAGCAGTTTAGGCCGAATTGGCGGCAATGAGCAGTTCTTC.

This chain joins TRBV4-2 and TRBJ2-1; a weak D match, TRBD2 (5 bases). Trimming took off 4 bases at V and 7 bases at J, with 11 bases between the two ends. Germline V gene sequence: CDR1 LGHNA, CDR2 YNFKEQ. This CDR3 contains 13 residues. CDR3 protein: CASSLSGMNEQFF. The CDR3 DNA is TGTGCCAGCAGCCTATCGGGGATGAATGAGCAGTTCTTC.

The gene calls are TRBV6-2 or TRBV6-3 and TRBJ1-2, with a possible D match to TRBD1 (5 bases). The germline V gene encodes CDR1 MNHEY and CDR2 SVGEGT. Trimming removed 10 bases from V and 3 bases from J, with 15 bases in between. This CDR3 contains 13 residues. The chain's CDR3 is CATKSGHHYGYTF. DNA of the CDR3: TGTGCCACCAAAAGCGGACATCACTATGGCTACACCTTC.

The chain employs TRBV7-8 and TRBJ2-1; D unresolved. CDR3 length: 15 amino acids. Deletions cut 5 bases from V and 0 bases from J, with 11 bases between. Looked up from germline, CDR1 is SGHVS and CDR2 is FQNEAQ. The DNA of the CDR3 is TGTGCCAGCAGCCCCTATATTACCTCCTACAATGAGCAGTTCTTC. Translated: CASSPYITSYNEQFF.